The rows below give T cell receptor beta chains drawn from one sample of a study of OX40 agonist ivuxolimab in advanced cancers. Clones were read by immunoSEQ multiplex PCR, and TCRdb kept only the in-frame ones, dropping some. This sample has roughly 56,000 clones; around 79% occur once, and the top ten carry roughly 1.2%. The sequenced sample was CD4+ or CD8+ T cells sorted from blood, obtained in a trial of the OX40 agonist ivuxolimab. Every receptor here comes from an adult with an advanced solid tumor such as melanoma, head and neck, liver or kidney cancer. The conserved cysteine and the conserved F or W are not part of the CDR3 here. The D gene is left open where the match is weak. Size values are once, few and many counts, or a class for expanded clones, and some rows have none.

d_call clone_size v_call cdr3_aa
. . TRBV19 ASRLDRFTGAF
. . TRBV18 ASSYSETYEQY
. . TRBV28 ASSVHLREQF
. . TRBV4-1 ASSQGKSLRNTEAF
TRBD2 . TRBV29-1 SVWASGRFSTDTQY
. . TRBV14 ASSQLGGQSYEQY
TRBD1 once TRBV7-2 ASSFDRDYNEQF
. . TRBV2 ASSVRVEKLF
TRBD1 few TRBV11-1 ACMPGQGAIGELF
TRBD1 . TRBV9 ASSVAGTGDSPLH
. . TRBV6-5 ASSRVGANSYEQY
TRBD1 . TRBV6-6 ASNRQGPYGYT
TRBD2 once TRBV5-4 ASSSGLADEQF
. . TRBV18 ASSPQRSGDNQPQH
. . TRBV11-3 ASSRTMNTGELF
. . TRBV7-3 ASSLAGEDTQY
. few TRBV19 ASSPRAPLLGLTYEQY
. . TRBV4-1 ASSQPYPRGNQPQH
TRBD2 . TRBV7-9 ASSGMGLAGGSTDTQY
TRBD1 . TRBV9 ASSPQTGGTEAF
. . TRBV5-1 ASSLASTNEKLF
TRBD1 . TRBV7-2 ALRDSPDRRAKNIQY
. . TRBV5-1 ASSWGRFRFYNEQF
. . TRBV9 ASSVGQLLNSGANVLT
TRBD2 few TRBV30 AWRPPGLGRYEQF
. . TRBV12-5 ASGLTSTGRDEQY
TRBD1 . TRBV10-3 AISGQEYEQY
TRBD1 . TRBV5-6 ASSRTDRGWTEAF
. . TRBV28 ASSLSGQVGYT
TRBD2 . TRBV25-1 ASSEFSGGLSQETQY
TRBD1 . TRBV5-1 ASSRQGMNTEAF
. . TRBV6-5 ASSYEGSSGNTIY
TRBD2 few TRBV7-6 ASSLAPMVRRGTTDTQY
. . TRBV11-2 ASSLEGANSPLH
TRBD1 once TRBV6-5 ASSSYRGNREQEQF